A single TCR beta chain is shown here with its context. The data derive from a study of T cell changes during pregnancy in multiple sclerosis. Trimming took 6 bases from V and 4 from J, leaving 13 bases between them. CDR1 MNHNS and CDR2 SASEGT come from the germline V gene. This CDR3 spans 14 amino acids. Some clones are missing from TCRdb's copy, which holds only in-frame ones; the method was immunoSEQ multiplex PCR. Among about 44,000 clones listed, 96% were seen once. Sequencing was performed on peripheral blood, taken in the second trimester of pregnancy. The chain is built from TRBV6-1 and TRBJ1-3; no firm D call. The source of this sequence is a female donor with multiple sclerosis, enrolled in a pregnancy study. The CDR3 nucleotides read TGTGCCAGCAGAAGAGACTCCGCGGGAAACACCATATATTTT. Encoded protein: CASRRDSAGNTIYF.